These 10 T cell receptor beta chains share one sample of origin, sequenced in a study of blood T cell repertoires in COVID-19. The assay was immunoSEQ multiplex PCR, and TCRdb's table has in-frame clones only and misses some. Of fewer than 90,000 clones in the sample, about 83% are singletons; the top ten hold about 35%. Sample: peripheral blood. The receptors shown here come from a man in his 70s with acute or convalescent COVID-19.

This sequence joins TRBV3-1 (or the pseudogene TRBV3-2) and TRBJ2-7, with D possibly matching TRBD2 (5 bases). Trimming left V 2 bases short and J 0 bases short, with 11 bases between. Germline V gene data show CDR1 as LGHDT and CDR2 as YNNKEL (reference sequence). This CDR3 has 15 amino acids. The CDR3: CASSQSSRGSYEQYF. Here the CDR3 DNA reads TGTGCCAGCAGCCAATCTAGCCGGGGCTCCTACGAGCAGTACTTC.

The CDR3 coding sequence is TGTGCCAGCAAGTCAGGGAGGGTTGGGAACACTGAAGCTTTCTTT. It translates to CASKSGRVGNTEAFF. The chain recombines TRBV5-4 with TRBJ1-1; TRBD1 might be the D (5 bases). There are 15 residues in the CDR3. CDR1 SGHNT and CDR2 YYREEE come from the germline V gene (reference sequence). V was clipped by 6 bases and J by 1 base, with 16 bases between them.

This chain joins TRBV18 and TRBJ2-7; a possible D gene is TRBD1 (6 bases). Between the trimmed V and J ends, which lost 3 bases and 3 bases, there was a span of 9 bases. Per germline, CDR1 KGHSH and CDR2 LQKENI. This CDR3 comprises 13 residues. The CDR3 sequence is CASSPADSYEQYF. DNA of the CDR3: TGTGCCAGCTCACCCGCGGACAGCTACGAGCAGTACTTC.

CDR3 sequence reads: CASSKVRFSGANVLTF. The CDR3 region has the DNA TGTGCCAGCAGCAAAGTCAGGTTCTCTGGGGCCAACGTCCTGACTTTC. The gene calls are TRBV21-1 and TRBJ2-6; TRBD1, as called in the table, went unchecked against the DNA. TRBV21-1 is a listed pseudogene. This CDR3 contains 16 residues.

The chain has TRBV5-4 and TRBJ1-1; D remains ambiguous. This CDR3 spans 14 amino acids. The V and J ends lost 1 base and 1 base respectively, with 8 bases between them. CDR1 and CDR2 (germline): SGHNT, YYREEE (reference sequence). The DNA of the CDR3 is TGTGCCAGCAGCTTGTCATACAGGAACACTGAAGCTTTCTTT. As protein: CASSLSYRNTEAFF.

The rearrangement uses TRBV7-6 and TRBJ1-4, with 10 bases identical to TRBD1. The CDR3 is made up of 16 amino acids. Looked up from germline, CDR1 is SGHVS and CDR2 is FNYEAQ. After removal of 2 bases from V and 4 bases from J, the junction contained 4 bases not matched to a gene. As DNA, the CDR3 is TGTGCCAGCAGCTTAAGCGGGGACAGGGGTAATGAAAAACTGTTTTTT. Translated: CASSLSGDRGNEKLFF.

The rearrangement links TRBV18 to TRBJ1-2, with D possibly being TRBD1 (6 bases). This CDR3 spans 14 amino acids. Looked up from germline, CDR1 is KGHSH and CDR2 is LQKENI. V was clipped by 0 bases and J by 5 bases, with 10 bases between them. The CDR3 DNA reads TGTGCCAGCTCACCACCGGGGGCCTCTTATGGCTACACCTTC. Translated: CASSPPGASYGYTF. The full variable domain, rest sourced from reference TRBV18 and TRBJ1-2, is NAGVMQNPRHLVRRRGQEARLRCSPMKGHSHVYWYRQLPEEGLKFMVYLQKENIIDESGMPKERFSAEFPKEGPSILRIQQVVRGDSAAYFCASSPPGASYGYTFGSGTRLTVV.

This chain uses TRBV2 with TRBJ2-3; 7 positions agree with TRBD2. This CDR3 has 13 amino acids. Germline V gene lookup returns CDR1 SNHLY and CDR2 FYNNEI. J gave up 9 bases and V 6 bases, and 9 bases lay outside the gene matches. In DNA, the CDR3 is TGTGCCAGCAGGGGAATTCGGGGGGAGACGCAGTATTTT. It specifies CASRGIRGETQYF.

The V call is TRBV3-1 (or the pseudogene TRBV3-2), the J call TRBJ2-3, with 15 bases fitting TRBD2. Germline V gene data show CDR1 as LGHDT and CDR2 as YNNKEL (reference sequence). CDR3 length equals 19 residues. The V gene end was trimmed by 2 bases and the J gene end by 3 bases; junction bases not matched to a gene: 9. The CDR3 here is CASSQLLGLAGGLTDTQYF. In nucleotides, the CDR3 is TGTGCCAGCAGCCAACTATTAGGACTAGCGGGAGGGCTGACAGATACGCAGTATTTT.

The chain recombines TRBV6-5 with TRBJ2-2; D is perhaps TRBD1 (6 bases). Trimming removed 4 bases from V and 3 bases from J, with 15 bases in between. The CDR3 sequence is 16 residues long. Per the germline V gene, CDR1 is MNHEY and CDR2 is SVGAGI. CDR3 in amino acids: CASSFSGTGHTGELFF. The CDR3, as DNA: TGTGCCAGCAGTTTCTCCGGAACAGGGCACACCGGGGAGCTGTTTTTT.